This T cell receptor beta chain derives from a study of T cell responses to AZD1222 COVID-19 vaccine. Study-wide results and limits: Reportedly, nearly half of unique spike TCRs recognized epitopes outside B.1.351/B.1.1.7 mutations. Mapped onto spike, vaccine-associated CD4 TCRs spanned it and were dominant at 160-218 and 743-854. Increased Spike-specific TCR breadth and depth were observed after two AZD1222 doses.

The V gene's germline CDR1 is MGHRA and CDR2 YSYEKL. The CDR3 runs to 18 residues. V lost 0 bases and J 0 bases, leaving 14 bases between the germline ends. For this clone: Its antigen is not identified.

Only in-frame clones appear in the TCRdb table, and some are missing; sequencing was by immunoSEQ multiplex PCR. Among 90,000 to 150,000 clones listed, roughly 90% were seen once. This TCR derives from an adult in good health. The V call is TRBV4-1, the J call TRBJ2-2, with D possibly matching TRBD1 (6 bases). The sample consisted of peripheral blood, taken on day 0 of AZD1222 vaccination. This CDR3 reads CASSQEGWGTTNTGELFF. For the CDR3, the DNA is TGCGCCAGCAGCCAAGAGGGTTGGGGGACAACGAACACCGGGGAGCTGTTTTTT.